These 24 T cell receptor beta chains share one sample of origin, sequenced in a study of cytomegalovirus exposure and HLA in healthy donors (dated by TCRdb to between 2016 and 2019). Receptor libraries were prepared by the immunoSEQ multiplex PCR assay. A mixture of 60 forward primers for TCR Vbeta segments and 13 reverse primers for TCR Jbeta segments was used in the multiplex PCR. The immuneACCESS repertoire file appears here via TCRdb, limited to in-frame rearrangements. These files lack a portion of the clones; in checked studies, under half of the deficit traces to unresolved V genes, and the cause of the others is not known. The sample has 130,000 or so clones on record, 75% to 90% of them singletons. The top ten clones comprise around 2% of the sample. The specimen sequenced was PBMCs. Receptor source: a man aged 40-49 years in good health and CMV-seronegative.

This sequence joins TRBV18 and TRBJ2-7, with 14 bases matching TRBD2. The CDR3 is 17 residues long. The germline CDR1 and CDR2 sequences are KGHSH and LQKENI. Trimming at V came to 3 bases and at J to 0 bases, leaving 4 bases not matched to a gene. CDR3 nucleotides: TGTGCCAGCTCACCCCGGACTAGCGGGAGGAGCTCCTACGAGCAGTACTTC. Protein product: CASSPRTSGRSSYEQYF.

This chain connects TRBV5-6 to TRBJ2-7; perhaps TRBD1 as D (6 bases). Deletions cut 1 base from V and 5 bases from J, with 10 bases between. CDR1 SGHDT and CDR2 YYEEEE come from the germline V gene. The CDR3 totals 13 residues. CDR3 residues: CASSLTGNHEQYF. Here the CDR3 DNA reads TGTGCCAGCAGCTTGACAGGGAACCACGAGCAGTACTTC.

CDR3 bases: TGTGCCAGCAGCACGACGGGGATGGGGGGCTACACCTTC. As protein: CASSTTGMGGYTF. The V and J genes are TRBV7-2 and TRBJ1-2; D is unresolved. V lost 5 bases and J lost 8, with 15 bases in between. CDR1 is SGHTA, CDR2 FQGNSA, per germline. The CDR3 extends over 13 amino acids.

J is TRBJ1-1 and V is TRBV7-3; 11 bases fit TRBD1. The trim removed 4 bases at V and 3 bases at J, leaving 1 base unmatched. CDR3 length: 14 residues. Germline CDR1 reads SGHTA; CDR2 reads FQGTGA. This CDR3 reads CASSSGQGDTEAFF. In DNA, the CDR3 is TGTGCCAGCAGCTCGGGACAGGGGGACACTGAAGCTTTCTTT.

The chain recombines TRBV19 with TRBJ1-3; D is uncertain. CDR3 length equals 17 residues. The germline V and J ends were trimmed by 1 base and 4 bases, with 17 bases remaining between them. Germline CDR1 and CDR2: LNHDA and SQIVND (reference sequence). Written as DNA, the CDR3 is TGTGCCAGTAGTATAGGATGGCACACGGACTCAGGAAACACCATATATTTT. Protein: CASSIGWHTDSGNTIYF.

This clone has only a few counts. In DNA form, the CDR3 reads TGTGCCAGCAGCGGGACTAGCGGGAAATATGAGCAGTTCTTC. Translation: CASSGTSGKYEQFF. The V and J genes are TRBV7-2 and TRBJ2-1, with 13 nucleotides matching TRBD2. The CDR3 is made up of 14 amino acids. V was pared by 5 bases and J by 8 bases, with 3 bases of the junction left unmatched. Germline V CDR1 and CDR2: SGHTA, FQGNSA.

V usage is TRBV30 and J usage is TRBJ1-1; 9 bases align to TRBD1. V lost 6 bases, J lost 5 bases, and 4 bases stayed unmatched. Germline CDR1 is GTSNPN and CDR2 is SVGIG (reference sequence). CDR3 length: 12 amino acids. CDR3 region: CACRTGETEAFF. Written as DNA, the CDR3 is TGTGCCTGCAGGACAGGGGAGACTGAAGCTTTCTTT.

This chain links TRBV18 with TRBJ1-2; 8 positions match TRBD1. This CDR3 contains 17 residues. CDR1 is KGHSH, CDR2 LQKENI, per germline. V gave up 6 bases and J gave up 2 bases; unmatched junction bases: 14. The CDR3 sequence: CASSSRTGKPSNYGYTF. The CDR3 DNA follows: TGTGCCAGCTCGTCTCGGACAGGGAAGCCCTCGAACTATGGCTACACCTTC.

This chain joins TRBV7-6 and TRBJ1-1; no clear D. This CDR3 is 13 amino acids long. Trimming cost V 5 bases and J 10 bases, with 17 bases left between them. The germline CDR1 and CDR2 sequences are SGHVS and FNYEAQ. The CDR3 nucleotides are TGTGCCAGCAGCCGATCTGCAGGACTGGTAGCTTTCTTT. It yields the protein CASSRSAGLVAFF.

The chain employs TRBV5-1 and TRBJ1-1, with 7 nucleotides matching TRBD1. This CDR3 comprises 14 residues. The germline V gene encodes CDR1 SGHRS and CDR2 YFSETQ. V was clipped by 4 bases and J by 1 base; unmatched bases: 4. CDR3 sequence: CASSTRTGNTEAFF. CDR3 in DNA: TGCGCCAGCAGCACGAGGACAGGGAACACTGAAGCTTTCTTT.

The gene calls are TRBV15 and TRBJ1-3; D is undetermined. Germline lookup yields CDR1 LNHNV and CDR2 YYDKDF (reference sequence). CDR3 length equals 15 residues. Between the trimmed V and J ends, which lost 2 bases and 0 bases, there was a span of 8 bases. This chain's CDR3 is CATSRRENSGNTIYF. The DNA for the CDR3 is TGTGCCACCAGCAGACGGGAGAACTCTGGAAACACCATATATTTT.

This clone was recorded only once. This CDR3 reads CASSLRTGETEAFF. The CDR3 DNA follows: TGTGCCAGCAGTTTACGAACAGGGGAGACTGAAGCTTTCTTT. This sequence joins TRBV28 and TRBJ1-1; 7 bases agree with TRBD1. Trimming took 2 bases from V and 5 from J; bases not matched to a gene: 5. Germline V CDR1 and CDR2: MDHEN, SYDVKM. This CDR3 has 14 amino acids.

The chain combines TRBV6-1 with TRBJ1-2; D uncertain. V dropped 1 base and J dropped 8 bases, with 14 bases sitting between them. The CDR3 runs 14 residues. CDR1 and CDR2 (germline): MNHNS, SASEGT. CDR3 loop: CASSEGTDFFGYTF. As DNA, the CDR3 is TGTGCCAGCAGTGAAGGGACGGACTTCTTCGGCTACACCTTC.

This clone has just one count. The rearrangement links TRBV7-2 to TRBJ1-3, with 7 bases aligning to TRBD1. Germline V gene sequence: CDR1 SGHTA, CDR2 FQGNSA. V shed 1 base and J 2 bases; nucleotides not matched to a gene: 2. This CDR3 has 15 amino acids. Here the CDR3 DNA reads TGTGCCAGCAGCTTAGGGGGGACAGCTGGAAACACCATATATTTT. Translating gives CASSLGGTAGNTIYF.

There are a few counts of this clone. The V call is TRBV7-2, the J call TRBJ1-1; no clear D. The CDR3 consists of 12 residues. Germline CDR1 reads SGHTA; CDR2 reads FQGNSA. Trimming took off 2 bases at V and 5 bases at J, with 6 bases between the two ends. CDR3 sequence (DNA): TGTGCCAGCAGCTTAAGGCGGACTGAAGCTTTCTTT. Translated: CASSLRRTEAFF.

On this clone: A read error may produce the germline difference seen at one junction end. The V call is TRBV7-9, the J call TRBJ2-7, with 8 nucleotides matching TRBD2. Germline loops: CDR1 SEHNR, CDR2 FQNEAQ (reference sequence). The CDR3 covers 16 residues. CDR3 loop: CSSSYGTSLAGNEQYF. The DNA for the CDR3 is TGTTCCAGCAGCTACGGCACTAGTTTAGCGGGGAACGAGCAGTACTTC.

This sequence joins TRBV19 and TRBJ2-1; TRBD2 is a possible D gene (5 bases). The germline V gene has CDR1 LNHDA and CDR2 SQIVND (reference sequence). The CDR3 totals 15 residues. Trimming took off 3 bases at V and 0 bases at J, with 9 bases between the two ends. The CDR3 sequence is CASSIPGNSYNEQFF. The CDR3 DNA reads TGTGCCAGTAGTATCCCCGGGAACTCCTACAATGAGCAGTTCTTC.

This chain joins TRBV25-1 and TRBJ2-1, with TRBD1 identical over 9 bases. CDR3 length equals 16 residues. The V segment lost 1 base and the J segment 8 bases; nucleotides outside the gene matches: 9. CDR1 is MGHDK and CDR2 is SYGVNS in the germline V gene. The chain's CDR3 is CASSEWRGQGFDEQFF. CDR3 coding DNA: TGTGCCAGCAGTGAATGGAGGGGACAGGGTTTCGATGAGCAGTTCTTC. Supplemented by reference TRBV25-1 and TRBJ2-1, the full variable domain reads EADIYQTPRYLVIGTGKKITLECSQTMGHDKMYWYQQDPGMELHLIHYSYGVNSTEKGDLSSESTVSRIRTEHFPLTLESARPSHTSQYLCASSEWRGQGFDEQFFGPGTRLTVL.

The V call is TRBV6-1, the J call TRBJ1-5, with D tentatively TRBD1 (5 bases). Germline CDR1 is MNHNS and CDR2 is SASEGT. This CDR3 contains 14 residues. Trimming took 6 bases from V and 4 from J, leaving 13 bases between them. CDR3 nucleotides: TGTGCCAGCAGAGACAGAACTCAAAATCAGCCCCAGCATTTT. Amino acids: CASRDRTQNQPQHF.

The chain employs TRBV7-9 and TRBJ1-5; 8 nucleotides align to TRBD1. V trimming: 1 base; J trimming: 3 bases; junction bases outside the gene matches: 2. The CDR3 runs 15 residues. From germline, CDR1 is SEHNR and CDR2 FQNEAQ (reference sequence). The CDR3, as DNA: TGTGCCAGCAGCTTAGGACAGGGGCCCAATCAGCCCCAGCATTTT. Its translation: CASSLGQGPNQPQHF.

The chain carries TRBV10-1 and TRBJ2-3, with TRBD1 matching over 9 bases. J lost 1 base, V lost 6 bases, and 5 bases had no gene match. CDR3 length: 15 amino acids. Germline-derived CDR1 and CDR2 are WNHNN and SYGVQD (reference sequence). In DNA form, the CDR3 reads TGCGCCAGCAGCGACAGGGGGTTGGGCACAGATACGCAGTATTTT. The encoded protein is CASSDRGLGTDTQYF.

DNA for the CDR3: TGTGCCAGCAGCTTCGCGTCTTACCAAGAGACCCAGTACTTC. Translated: CASSFASYQETQYF. The rearrangement links TRBV7-9 to TRBJ2-5; no definite D call. From germline, CDR1 is SEHNR and CDR2 FQNEAQ (reference sequence). V dropped 3 bases and J dropped 0 bases, with 8 bases sitting between them. The CDR3 runs 14 residues.

In this sample, this clone turned up a few times. The V call is TRBV29-1, the J call TRBJ2-1, with 13 bases matching TRBD2. Germline-derived CDR1 and CDR2 are SQVTM and ANQGSEA. The CDR3 totals 15 residues. V was pared by 1 base and J by 8 bases, with 5 bases of the junction left unmatched. The CDR3 DNA follows: TGCAGCGTTGAAGGAGGGACTAGCGGGGACTATGAGCAGTTCTTC. Translating it yields CSVEGGTSGDYEQFF.

As DNA, the CDR3 is TGTGCCAGCAGCCCAGGGTACACTGAAGCTTTCTTT. Translating gives CASSPGYTEAFF. The chain links TRBV7-9 to TRBJ1-1; possibly TRBD1 for D (5 bases). This CDR3 has 12 amino acids. V was shortened by 5 bases and J by 3 bases, with 7 bases between the two germline ends. The germline V gene encodes CDR1 SEHNR and CDR2 FQNEAQ (reference sequence).